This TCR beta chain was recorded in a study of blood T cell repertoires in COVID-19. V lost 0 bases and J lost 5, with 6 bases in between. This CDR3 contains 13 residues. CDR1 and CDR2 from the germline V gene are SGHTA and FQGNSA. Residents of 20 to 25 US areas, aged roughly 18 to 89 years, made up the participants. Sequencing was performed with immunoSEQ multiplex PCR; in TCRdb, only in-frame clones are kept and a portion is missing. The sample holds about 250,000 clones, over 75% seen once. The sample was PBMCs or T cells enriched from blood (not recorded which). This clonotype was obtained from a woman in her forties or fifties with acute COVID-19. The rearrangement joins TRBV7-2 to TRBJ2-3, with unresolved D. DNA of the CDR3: TGTGCCAGCAGCTTAGCCTCAGGAGATACGCAGTATTTT. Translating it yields CASSLASGDTQYF.